Listed below are T cell receptor beta chains from one sample, sequenced in a study of identical twins. Each CDR3 protein is one row after TCRdb ran MiXCR on the 5' RACE reads. The sample yields fewer than 650,000 distinct CDR3 sequences, 9.6% seen once. These data were also reused for a study on yellow fever vaccine responses in identical twins.

The sequenced material came from PBMCs. These receptors were taken from a woman in her late teens or twenties in good health. The CDR3 runs from the conserved cysteine through the conserved F or W. Each record gives: D gene, V gene, clone size, J gene, CDR3 protein, CDR3 DNA. A D gene is named only where the DNA matches it firmly. Clone size appears in some rows only: once, few, many, or a class for an expanded clone.

NA,TRBV6-1,few,TRBJ2-1,CASSSGSSGFVQFF,TGTGCCAGCAGCTCCGGGTCCTCTGGGTTTGTGCAGTTCTTC
TRBD1,TRBV6-2/TRBV6-3,NA,TRBJ2-7,CASSYGQALEQYF,TGTGCCAGCAGTTACGGACAGGCCCTAGAGCAGTACTTC
TRBD2,TRBV7-2,NA,TRBJ2-7,CASSLGLAGTIEQYF,TGTGCCAGCAGCTTAGGACTAGCGGGAACGATCGAGCAGTACTTC
TRBD1,TRBV20-1,NA,TRBJ2-3,CSARAGQGWSDTQYF,TGCAGTGCTAGGGCGGGACAGGGGTGGTCAGATACGCAGTATTTT
TRBD1,TRBV27,many,TRBJ2-7,CASSKQGLEQYF,TGTGCCAGCAGTAAACAGGGGCTCGAGCAGTACTTC
NA,TRBV20-1,NA,TRBJ1-1,CCARDSAPERVNTEAFF,TGCTGTGCTAGAGATTCAGCACCGGAGAGGGTGAACACTGAAGCTTTCTTT
NA,TRBV5-1,NA,TRBJ2-6,CASSSGPANSGANVLTF,TGCGCCAGCAGCTCTGGCCCAGCCAACTCTGGGGCCAACGTCCTGACTTTC
NA,TRBV7-2,few,TRBJ2-3,CASSPGMVGTDTQYF,TGTGCCAGCAGCCCAGGGATGGTGGGTACAGATACGCAGTATTTT
TRBD1,TRBV7-2,few,TRBJ2-1,CASSPVGTGGYNEQFF,TGTGCCAGCAGCCCTGTCGGGACAGGGGGATACAATGAGCAGTTCTTC
NA,TRBV12-3/TRBV12-4,many,TRBJ2-7,CASTPLRGGHEQYF,TGTGCCAGCACCCCCCTACGTGGGGGACACGAGCAGTACTTC
NA,TRBV15,NA,TRBJ1-1,CATRGSMNTEAFF,TGTGCCACCCGAGGGAGCATGAACACTGAAGCTTTCTTT
NA,TRBV12-3/TRBV12-4,NA,TRBJ2-1,CASSLTGTANNEQFF,TGTGCCAGCAGTTTAACCGGGACGGCGAACAATGAGCAGTTCTTC
NA,TRBV4-1,many,TRBJ2-7,CASSLSDKSYEQYF,TGCGCCAGTTCACTATCGGACAAGTCCTACGAGCAGTACTTC
TRBD1,TRBV5-1,many,TRBJ1-2,CASSETGDANYGYTF,TGCGCCAGCAGCGAAACAGGGGACGCTAACTATGGCTACACCTTC
TRBD1,TRBV2,NA,TRBJ1-1,CASTGQGAKNTEAFF,TGTGCCAGCACAGGACAGGGGGCAAAGAACACTGAAGCTTTCTTT
NA,TRBV7-9,many,TRBJ2-3,CASSFGPISTDTQYF,TGTGCCAGCAGCTTCGGACCGATAAGCACAGATACGCAGTATTTT
NA,TRBV28,many,TRBJ2-5,CASSSTNTETQYF,TGTGCCAGCAGCTCAACGAATACGGAGACCCAGTACTTC
TRBD2,TRBV19,NA,TRBJ2-1,CASSLSPSGRYNEQFF,TGTGCCAGTAGTCTCTCTCCTAGCGGGAGATACAATGAGCAGTTCTTC
NA,TRBV3-1,NA,TRBJ2-2,CASSREQGLGELFF,TGTGCCAGCAGCCGAGAACAGGGATTAGGGGAGCTGTTTTTT
TRBD2,TRBV4-3,NA,TRBJ2-7,CASSQDGRGAYEQYF,TGCGCCAGCAGCCAAGACGGGAGGGGCGCCTACGAGCAGTACTTC
NA,TRBV6-2/TRBV6-3,few,TRBJ2-1,CASRWNNEQFF,TGTGCCAGCAGATGGAACAATGAGCAGTTCTTC
TRBD2,TRBV11-2,NA,TRBJ2-5,CASSSRLAGEETQYF,TGTGCCAGCAGCTCCAGACTAGCGGGAGAAGAGACCCAGTACTTC
TRBD1,TRBV12-3/TRBV12-4,NA,TRBJ1-2,CASSASGQGAGGYTF,TGTGCCAGCAGTGCTTCGGGACAGGGGGCAGGTGGCTACACCTTC
TRBD2,TRBV4-3,NA,TRBJ2-1,CASSTIGLAGTFDEQFF,TGCGCCAGCAGCACCATAGGACTAGCGGGGACATTCGATGAGCAGTTCTTC
TRBD1,TRBV7-2,NA,TRBJ2-3,CASSIDRESDTQYF,TGTGCCAGCAGCATCGACAGGGAATCGGATACGCAGTATTTT
TRBD2,TRBV5-6,NA,TRBJ2-1,CASSPGGGSAQFF,TGTGCCAGCAGCCCCGGGGGAGGGTCTGCGCAGTTCTTC
TRBD2,TRBV20-1,many,TRBJ2-1,CSVLGGDSRDEQFF,TGCAGTGTATTGGGGGGGGATAGTAGGGATGAGCAGTTCTTC